Listed below are T cell receptor beta chains from one sample, sequenced in a study of T cells after yellow fever vaccination. TCRdb used MiXCR to reprocess the 5' RACE reads, holding one entry per CDR3 protein. This sample carries around 310,000 distinct CDR3 sequences, approximately 4% of them seen once, and the ten largest clones take roughly 24%. Sample: PBMCs, taken 5 days after the yellow fever booster vaccination. Receptors originate from a man between 18 and 35 years old who received the YFV17D yellow fever vaccine. The CDR3 runs from the conserved cysteine through the conserved F or W. Where a row states a size, it is once, few, many or the class of an expanded clone; other rows omit it.

J: TRBJ2-1; size: few; V: TRBV28; CDR3: CASSSTGLSSYNEQFF
J: TRBJ1-5; size: few; V: TRBV6-5; CDR3: CASRGVSNQPQHF
J: TRBJ2-6; size: few; V: TRBV20-1; CDR3: CSARDRGSGANVLTF
J: TRBJ2-7; size: few; V: TRBV6-6; CDR3: CASSYPSEEKVDEQYF
J: TRBJ2-1; size: NA; V: TRBV20-1; CDR3: CSAPRDRGINEQFF
J: TRBJ2-2; size: many; V: TRBV21-1; CDR3: CASSKEQGNTGELFF
J: TRBJ2-7; size: NA; V: TRBV6-5; CDR3: CASSYSRASGGYEQYF
J: TRBJ2-1; size: few; V: TRBV7-3; CDR3: CASSTDLAGGYNEQFF
J: TRBJ1-1; size: few; V: TRBV5-1; CDR3: CASSLGPKGFDTEAFF
J: TRBJ2-7; size: many; V: TRBV27; CDR3: CASSARPGQGYEQYF
J: TRBJ2-3; size: few; V: TRBV2; CDR3: CATRANRAGSTDTQYF
J: TRBJ1-6; size: few; V: TRBV12-3/TRBV12-4; CDR3: CASSLMLAFSADSAFSPLHF
J: TRBJ2-1; size: few; V: TRBV5-1; CDR3: CASSSGLGYNEQFF
J: TRBJ1-5; size: NA; V: TRBV28; CDR3: CASSLSGWAGNQPQHF
J: TRBJ2-3; size: many; V: TRBV28; CDR3: CASSRLDTQYF
J: TRBJ2-1; size: many; V: TRBV6-2/TRBV6-3; CDR3: CASNSPGTSGFNEQFF
J: TRBJ1-2; size: NA; V: TRBV19; CDR3: CASSIGATVYGYTF
J: TRBJ2-3; size: NA; V: TRBV7-3; CDR3: CASSLEGAGLAGFDTQYF
J: TRBJ2-2; size: NA; V: TRBV3-1; CDR3: CASSQDLWDWGSIGELFF
J: TRBJ2-7; size: few; V: TRBV4-2; CDR3: CASSQQGLWEQYF
J: TRBJ2-1; size: NA; V: TRBV19; CDR3: CASSIGTSGEEFF
J: TRBJ2-1; size: few; V: TRBV6-6; CDR3: CASSYFGGQLIDLYNEQFF
J: TRBJ1-2; size: NA; V: TRBV28; CDR3: CASTLGQGYTF
J: TRBJ2-3; size: NA; V: TRBV9; CDR3: CASRDPGSGGPDTQYF
J: TRBJ2-3; size: NA; V: TRBV10-3; CDR3: CATGTDTDTQYF
J: TRBJ2-3; size: few; V: TRBV6-2/TRBV6-3; CDR3: CASSQPGRLLDTQYF